The rows below give T cell receptor beta chains drawn from one sample of a study of cytomegalovirus exposure and HLA in healthy donors. This table comes from immunoSEQ multiplex PCR, and its TCRdb copy is limited to in-frame clones, with some not included. The repertoire consists of 100,000 to 150,000 clones, with 60% to 85% occurring once and the leading ten covering around 4.9%. The sample consisted of PBMCs. The receptor set was obtained from a man in his fifties in good health and CMV-seropositive. The CDR3 runs from the conserved cysteine through the conserved F or W. Fields, in order: V gene, D gene, J gene, clone size, CDR3 DNA, CDR3 protein. The D gene is left open where the match is weak. Clone size is given for some rows only: seen once, a few or many times, or a class if the clone is expanded.

v_call: TRBV9; d_call: TRBD1; j_call: TRBJ1-1; clone_size: NA; cdr3_nt: TGTGCCAGCAGCGTAGGAGGACAGGACGGGACCGAAGCTTTCTTT; cdr3_aa: CASSVGGQDGTEAFF
v_call: TRBV7-8; d_call: NA; j_call: TRBJ1-5; clone_size: NA; cdr3_nt: TGTGCCAGCAGCTTAGAATACCTCAATGGCCAGCCCCAGCATTTT; cdr3_aa: CASSLEYLNGQPQHF
v_call: TRBV6-1; d_call: TRBD2; j_call: TRBJ2-5; clone_size: NA; cdr3_nt: TGTGCCAGCAGTGAAGCGCGGGGGGAGCAAGAGACCCAGTACTTC; cdr3_aa: CASSEARGEQETQYF
v_call: TRBV5-7; d_call: NA; j_call: TRBJ2-7; clone_size: NA; cdr3_nt: TGTGCCAGCAGCTTGTTTGGGCGGGGAAGCTCCTACGAGCAGTACTTC; cdr3_aa: CASSLFGRGSSYEQYF
v_call: TRBV19; d_call: NA; j_call: TRBJ2-7; clone_size: NA; cdr3_nt: TGTGCCAGTAGTAGTGCGGGGACCCTTTTATACGAGCAGTACTTC; cdr3_aa: CASSSAGTLLYEQYF
v_call: TRBV7-9; d_call: NA; j_call: TRBJ1-1; clone_size: NA; cdr3_nt: TGTGCCAGCGATCGGGTTGTTATGACTTTCTTT; cdr3_aa: CASDRVVMTFF
v_call: TRBV15; d_call: NA; j_call: TRBJ2-7; clone_size: NA; cdr3_nt: TGTGCCACCAGCAGAGATCAGGGTAGGACCTACGAGCAGTACTTC; cdr3_aa: CATSRDQGRTYEQYF
v_call: TRBV6-1; d_call: TRBD2; j_call: TRBJ2-1; clone_size: NA; cdr3_nt: TGTGCCAGCAGTCCCCGGGGGGGCGATGAGCAGTTCTTC; cdr3_aa: CASSPRGGDEQFF
v_call: TRBV19; d_call: NA; j_call: TRBJ1-5; clone_size: NA; cdr3_nt: TGTGCCAGTAGTATAGGGGCGGACTATCAGCCCCAGCATTTT; cdr3_aa: CASSIGADYQPQHF
v_call: TRBV30; d_call: NA; j_call: TRBJ2-1; clone_size: once; cdr3_nt: TGTGCCTGGAGCCCAAGCGGAGGAATGCAGTTCTTC; cdr3_aa: CAWSPSGGMQFF
v_call: TRBV2; d_call: NA; j_call: TRBJ1-4; clone_size: NA; cdr3_nt: TGTGCCAGCAGCCCGAGAGACCTCCGAGGAGGGGAAAAACTGTTTTTT; cdr3_aa: CASSPRDLRGGEKLFF
v_call: TRBV18; d_call: TRBD1; j_call: TRBJ2-7; clone_size: once; cdr3_nt: TGTGCCAGCTCACCCGGGACAGGGGCGGGCGAGCAGTACTTC; cdr3_aa: CASSPGTGAGEQYF
v_call: TRBV6-1; d_call: NA; j_call: TRBJ2-7; clone_size: NA; cdr3_nt: TGTGCCAGCAACACCGACAGGCGAGCCTACGAGCAGTACTTC; cdr3_aa: CASNTDRRAYEQYF
v_call: TRBV5-6; d_call: TRBD2; j_call: TRBJ2-1; clone_size: NA; cdr3_nt: TGTGCCAGCAGCTTACCCGGGACTAGCGGAATCGCCTCCTACAATGAGCAGTTCTTC; cdr3_aa: CASSLPGTSGIASYNEQFF
v_call: TRBV5-4; d_call: NA; j_call: TRBJ2-1; clone_size: NA; cdr3_nt: TGTGCCAGCAGCTTAGGCCAGGGTTATGAGCAGTTCTTC; cdr3_aa: CASSLGQGYEQFF
v_call: TRBV5-8; d_call: NA; j_call: TRBJ1-5; clone_size: NA; cdr3_nt: TGTGCCAGCAGCCTGGGACATCAGCGCAATCAGCCCCAGCATTTT; cdr3_aa: CASSLGHQRNQPQHF
v_call: TRBV30; d_call: NA; j_call: TRBJ2-7; clone_size: NA; cdr3_nt: TGTGCCTGGACCTTGGGGGGACGGCTCTACGAGCAGTACTTC; cdr3_aa: CAWTLGGRLYEQYF
v_call: TRBV6-5; d_call: NA; j_call: TRBJ1-2; clone_size: NA; cdr3_nt: TGTGCCAGCAGTTACTCGAACGGGGGAAACTATGGCTACACCTTC; cdr3_aa: CASSYSNGGNYGYTF
v_call: TRBV7-2; d_call: TRBD1; j_call: TRBJ1-1; clone_size: few; cdr3_nt: TGTGCCAGCAGCCGACAGGGTATGAACACTGAAGCTTTCTTT; cdr3_aa: CASSRQGMNTEAFF
v_call: TRBV7-2; d_call: TRBD1; j_call: TRBJ2-7; clone_size: once; cdr3_nt: TGTGCCAGCAGATTGCGGACAGGGGCCTCCTACGAGCAGTACTTC; cdr3_aa: CASRLRTGASYEQYF
v_call: TRBV9; d_call: TRBD1; j_call: TRBJ1-1; clone_size: NA; cdr3_nt: TGTGCCAGCAGCGTGACGGGACAGGGGAACACTGAAGCTTTCTTT; cdr3_aa: CASSVTGQGNTEAFF
v_call: TRBV5-6; d_call: NA; j_call: TRBJ2-5; clone_size: once; cdr3_nt: TGTGCCAGCAGCTTGAGGTCTTTGGGGCACCAAGAGACCCAGTACTTC; cdr3_aa: CASSLRSLGHQETQYF
v_call: TRBV6-5; d_call: TRBD1; j_call: TRBJ2-7; clone_size: NA; cdr3_nt: TGTGCCAGCAGTTCCGCCGGGACAGGGTACTCCTACGAGCAGTACTTC; cdr3_aa: CASSSAGTGYSYEQYF
v_call: TRBV18; d_call: NA; j_call: TRBJ2-5; clone_size: NA; cdr3_nt: TGTGCCAGCTCACAAATCGGCGGGGCCCAAGAGACCCAGTACTTC; cdr3_aa: CASSQIGGAQETQYF
v_call: TRBV4-1; d_call: NA; j_call: TRBJ1-6; clone_size: NA; cdr3_nt: TGCGCCAGCAGCCAAGAGAGATCCAATAATTCACCCCTCCACTTT; cdr3_aa: CASSQERSNNSPLHF
v_call: TRBV28; d_call: NA; j_call: TRBJ1-5; clone_size: NA; cdr3_nt: TGTGCCAGCATCCCCTCAGGGAGCAATCAGCCCCAGCATTTT; cdr3_aa: CASIPSGSNQPQHF
v_call: TRBV28; d_call: NA; j_call: TRBJ1-3; clone_size: NA; cdr3_nt: TGTGCCAGCAGTTTAGGGGCGGCAGGAAACACCATATATTTT; cdr3_aa: CASSLGAAGNTIYF
v_call: TRBV5-1; d_call: NA; j_call: TRBJ2-2; clone_size: NA; cdr3_nt: TGCGCCAGCAGCCGAGAGAACACCGGGGAGCTGTTTTTT; cdr3_aa: CASSRENTGELFF
v_call: TRBV7-2; d_call: TRBD1; j_call: TRBJ2-5; clone_size: NA; cdr3_nt: TGTGCCAGCAGCTCACAGGGGTTTCTGGAGACCCAGTACTTC; cdr3_aa: CASSSQGFLETQYF
v_call: TRBV9; d_call: TRBD1; j_call: TRBJ2-2; clone_size: NA; cdr3_nt: TGTGCCAGCAGCCCACAGGGGACAGTTAACACCGGGGAGCTGTTTTTT; cdr3_aa: CASSPQGTVNTGELFF
v_call: TRBV5-1; d_call: TRBD1; j_call: TRBJ1-6; clone_size: NA; cdr3_nt: TGCGCCAGCAGCCAGTCTGGACAGGGGGAGTCACCCCTCCACTTT; cdr3_aa: CASSQSGQGESPLHF
v_call: TRBV19; d_call: NA; j_call: TRBJ2-2; clone_size: NA; cdr3_nt: TGTGCCAGTAAGGGCCAGGGGAACACCGGGGAGCTGTTTTTT; cdr3_aa: CASKGQGNTGELFF
v_call: TRBV6-5; d_call: NA; j_call: TRBJ2-3; clone_size: NA; cdr3_nt: TGTGCCAGCAGTTACTCCAACGCCGCCCGGTATACGCAGTATTTT; cdr3_aa: CASSYSNAARYTQYF
v_call: TRBV5-3; d_call: NA; j_call: TRBJ2-7; clone_size: few; cdr3_nt: TGTGCCAGAAGCGATGGACTGGACAGCTCCTACGAGCAGTACTTC; cdr3_aa: CARSDGLDSSYEQYF
v_call: TRBV2; d_call: TRBD1; j_call: TRBJ1-4; clone_size: NA; cdr3_nt: TGTGCCAGCAGTGTTCCCGGGACAGGGCTAGAAAAACTGTTTTTT; cdr3_aa: CASSVPGTGLEKLFF
v_call: TRBV5-1; d_call: TRBD2; j_call: TRBJ2-7; clone_size: NA; cdr3_nt: TGCGCCAGCAGAGAACTAGCGGCCTACGAGCAGTACTTC; cdr3_aa: CASRELAAYEQYF
v_call: TRBV13; d_call: TRBD1; j_call: TRBJ2-2; clone_size: NA; cdr3_nt: TGTGCCAGCAGCTTAGAGGGGACAGCCCTAGATTACACCGGGGAGCTGTTTTTT; cdr3_aa: CASSLEGTALDYTGELFF
v_call: TRBV19; d_call: NA; j_call: TRBJ2-6; clone_size: NA; cdr3_nt: TGTGCCAGTAGTATAAGCGGTGGGGGGGCCAACGTCCTGACTTTC; cdr3_aa: CASSISGGGANVLTF
v_call: TRBV6-5; d_call: NA; j_call: TRBJ2-1; clone_size: NA; cdr3_nt: TGTGCCAGCAGAACGGGAGTGGGGGATGAGCAGTTCTTC; cdr3_aa: CASRTGVGDEQFF
v_call: TRBV7-2; d_call: TRBD2; j_call: TRBJ2-3; clone_size: NA; cdr3_nt: TGTGCCAGCAGCCTCCGGACTAGCGGGAGACGAACAGATACGCAGTATTTT; cdr3_aa: CASSLRTSGRRTDTQYF
v_call: TRBV5-1; d_call: TRBD2; j_call: TRBJ2-1; clone_size: NA; cdr3_nt: TGCGCCAGCAGCTTGGCCGGCGGGGGGGAGGGAAGCAATGAGCAGTTCTTC; cdr3_aa: CASSLAGGGEGSNEQFF
v_call: TRBV6-1; d_call: NA; j_call: TRBJ2-2; clone_size: NA; cdr3_nt: TGTGCCAGCAGTGAAAGGAGGGTTAACGGGGAGCTGTTTTTT; cdr3_aa: CASSERRVNGELFF
v_call: TRBV15; d_call: NA; j_call: TRBJ2-7; clone_size: few; cdr3_nt: TGTGCCACCAGCAGAGAACAGAGCTACGAGCAGTACTTC; cdr3_aa: CATSREQSYEQYF
v_call: TRBV9; d_call: NA; j_call: TRBJ1-2; clone_size: NA; cdr3_nt: TGTGCCAGCAGCGAACCGGCAGGGCAGAGCTCCAGGGTCTATGGCTACACCTTC; cdr3_aa: CASSEPAGQSSRVYGYTF
v_call: TRBV6-5; d_call: NA; j_call: TRBJ1-1; clone_size: few; cdr3_nt: TGTGCCAGCAGCCGAGGTTTGAACACTGAAGCTTTCTTT; cdr3_aa: CASSRGLNTEAFF
v_call: TRBV5-1; d_call: TRBD2; j_call: TRBJ2-1; clone_size: NA; cdr3_nt: TGCGCCAGCAGCTCCGGGGGGGGGTACAATGAGCAGTTCTTC; cdr3_aa: CASSSGGGYNEQFF